The text below deals with one TCR beta chain. Its antigen is not identified. This specimen comes from a study of T-cell reconstitution after alpha-beta-depleted transplantation in children. Unique molecular identifiers were built into the TCRbeta library. TCRdb passed the PCR reads through MiXCR, listing each CDR3 protein once. The sample has roughly 100,000 distinct CDR3 sequences; about 8% are singletons. The CDR3 spans 15 residues. V dropped 4 bases and J dropped 0 bases, with 14 bases sitting between them. Germline V CDR1 and CDR2: SGHNT, YYREEE (reference sequence). Study-wide points: Some patients' high day-60 TCRbeta diversity was attributed to recipient cells surviving conditioning. T-cell counts and diversity were attributed mostly to newly produced T cells one year after transplant. Several hundred expanded graft clones reportedly were the source of alpha-beta T cells about two months after transplant.

This rearrangement joins TRBV5-4 to TRBJ2-7; TRBD1 or TRBD2 may be the D gene (5 bases each). The input for sequencing was PBMCs, taken before TCRalphabeta/CD19-depleted stem cell transplant. The TCR sequence derives from a boy aged 2 to 9 with acute lymphoblastic leukemia, due to receive a stem cell transplant. The CDR3 sequence is CASSPGTDPSYEQYF. The CDR3 coding sequence is TGTGCCAGCAGCCCAGGGACCGACCCCTCCTACGAGCAGTACTTC.